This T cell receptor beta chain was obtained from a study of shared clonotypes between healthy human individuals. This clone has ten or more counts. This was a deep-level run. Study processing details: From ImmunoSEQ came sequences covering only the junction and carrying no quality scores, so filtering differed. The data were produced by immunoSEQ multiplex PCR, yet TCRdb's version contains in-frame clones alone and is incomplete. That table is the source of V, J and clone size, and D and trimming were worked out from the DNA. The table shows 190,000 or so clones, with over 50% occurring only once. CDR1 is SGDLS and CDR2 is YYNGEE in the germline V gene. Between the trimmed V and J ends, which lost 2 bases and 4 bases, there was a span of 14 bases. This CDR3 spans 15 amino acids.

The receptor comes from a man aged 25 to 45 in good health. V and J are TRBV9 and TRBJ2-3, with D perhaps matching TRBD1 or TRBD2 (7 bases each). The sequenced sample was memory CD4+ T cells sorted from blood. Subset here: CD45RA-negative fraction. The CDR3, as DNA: TGTGCCAGCAGCGTGACAGGGAGCGGGGCAGATACGCAGTATTTT. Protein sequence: CASSVTGSGADTQYF. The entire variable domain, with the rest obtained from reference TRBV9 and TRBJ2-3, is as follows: DSGVTQTPKHLITATGQRVTLRCSPRSGDLSVYWYQQSLDQGLQFLIQYYNGEERAKGNILERFSAQQFPDLHSELNLSSLELGDSALYFCASSVTGSGADTQYFGPGTRLTVL.